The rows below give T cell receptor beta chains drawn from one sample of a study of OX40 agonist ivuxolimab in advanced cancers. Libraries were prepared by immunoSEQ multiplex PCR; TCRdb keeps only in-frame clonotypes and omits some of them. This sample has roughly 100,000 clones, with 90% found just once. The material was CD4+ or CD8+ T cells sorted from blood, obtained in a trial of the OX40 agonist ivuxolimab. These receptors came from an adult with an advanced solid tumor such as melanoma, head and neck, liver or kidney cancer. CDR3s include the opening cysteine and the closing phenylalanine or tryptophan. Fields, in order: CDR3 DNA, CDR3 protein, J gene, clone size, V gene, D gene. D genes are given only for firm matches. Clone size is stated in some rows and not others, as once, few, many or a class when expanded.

CDR3 DNA: TGTGCCAGCAGTGATACAGGGAGGAGCGGCTACACCTTC
CDR3 protein: CASSDTGRSGYTF
J gene: TRBJ1-2
clone size: .
V gene: TRBV6-1
D gene: .

CDR3 DNA: TGTGCCACCAGGGAAGGCCCCAACACTGAAGCTTTCTTT
CDR3 protein: CATREGPNTEAFF
J gene: TRBJ1-1
clone size: .
V gene: TRBV15
D gene: .

CDR3 DNA: TGCGCCAGCAGCTTGGACAGGGTTGATGGCTACACCTTC
CDR3 protein: CASSLDRVDGYTF
J gene: TRBJ1-2
clone size: .
V gene: TRBV5-1
D gene: .

CDR3 DNA: TGTGCCAGCAGATGGACAGGGAATAATTCACCCCTCCACTTT
CDR3 protein: CASRWTGNNSPLHF
J gene: TRBJ1-6
clone size: .
V gene: TRBV6-5
D gene: TRBD1

CDR3 DNA: TGTGCCAGCACTCAGGACAGGGGGCCCTTTAGCAATCAGCCCCAGCATTTT
CDR3 protein: CASTQDRGPFSNQPQHF
J gene: TRBJ1-5
clone size: once
V gene: TRBV27
D gene: TRBD1

CDR3 DNA: TGTGCCAGCAGTGCAGGGGGGACTCAGCCCCAGCATTTT
CDR3 protein: CASSAGGTQPQHF
J gene: TRBJ1-5
clone size: .
V gene: TRBV6-1
D gene: TRBD1

CDR3 DNA: TGTGCCAGCAGTTCCACACAACAGGGAAGGTGGACCTACGAGCAGTACTTC
CDR3 protein: CASSSTQQGRWTYEQYF
J gene: TRBJ2-7
clone size: .
V gene: TRBV28
D gene: .

CDR3 DNA: TGCGCCAGCAGCTTGGACCTAGGGAGTACCTACAATGAGCAGTTCTTC
CDR3 protein: CASSLDLGSTYNEQFF
J gene: TRBJ2-1
clone size: .
V gene: TRBV5-1
D gene: .

CDR3 DNA: TGTGCCAGTAGTCCCGGACTAGCGGGATTTGGTGAGCAGTTCTTC
CDR3 protein: CASSPGLAGFGEQFF
J gene: TRBJ2-1
clone size: .
V gene: TRBV19
D gene: TRBD2

CDR3 DNA: TGTGCCAGCAGTTTATCCAGACTTCGCGATGAAAAACTGTTTTTT
CDR3 protein: CASSLSRLRDEKLFF
J gene: TRBJ1-4
clone size: .
V gene: TRBV27
D gene: .

CDR3 DNA: TGTGCCAGCTCACCAGGGCAGTATCAGCCCCAGCATTTT
CDR3 protein: CASSPGQYQPQHF
J gene: TRBJ1-5
clone size: .
V gene: TRBV18
D gene: .

CDR3 DNA: TGTGCCAGCAGGGCTCCCCCGGGCTACAATGAGCAGTTCTTC
CDR3 protein: CASRAPPGYNEQFF
J gene: TRBJ2-1
clone size: .
V gene: TRBV25-1
D gene: .

CDR3 DNA: TGTGCCAGCAGTCGCGTCCTGGCCGGGGAGCTGTTTTTT
CDR3 protein: CASSRVLAGELFF
J gene: TRBJ2-2
clone size: .
V gene: TRBV7-8
D gene: .

CDR3 DNA: TGTGCCAGCAGCTTATCGCACAGGGGACGAACCTACGAGCAGTACTTC
CDR3 protein: CASSLSHRGRTYEQYF
J gene: TRBJ2-7
clone size: .
V gene: TRBV7-7
D gene: TRBD1

CDR3 DNA: TGCGCCAGCAGCTTGAGGGACAGGGGGCGCGAGCAGTACTTC
CDR3 protein: CASSLRDRGREQYF
J gene: TRBJ2-7
clone size: once
V gene: TRBV5-1
D gene: TRBD1

CDR3 DNA: TGTGCCAGTAGTATGTTCCGGGGGCGACGAGGAGAGACCCAGTACTTC
CDR3 protein: CASSMFRGRRGETQYF
J gene: TRBJ2-5
clone size: .
V gene: TRBV19
D gene: .

CDR3 DNA: TGCGCCAGCAGCTTGGGAGCTAGCGGCGATGAGCAGTTCTTC
CDR3 protein: CASSLGASGDEQFF
J gene: TRBJ2-1
clone size: .
V gene: TRBV5-1
D gene: TRBD2

CDR3 DNA: TGTGCCAGCAGTGGGAGACTAGACCCCAATGAGCAGTTCTTC
CDR3 protein: CASSGRLDPNEQFF
J gene: TRBJ2-1
clone size: .
V gene: TRBV25-1
D gene: .

CDR3 DNA: TGTGCCAGCAGTTATGGTTCCGGACAGGGGATCCACGAGCAGTACTTC
CDR3 protein: CASSYGSGQGIHEQYF
J gene: TRBJ2-7
clone size: .
V gene: TRBV6-5
D gene: TRBD1

CDR3 DNA: TGTGCCACCAGCAGTTACAGGGAGCACGGGTACGAGCAGTACTTC
CDR3 protein: CATSSYREHGYEQYF
J gene: TRBJ2-7
clone size: .
V gene: TRBV15
D gene: .

CDR3 DNA: TGTGCCAGTAGTCCCCCCGGGGCAACTAATGAAAAACTGTTTTTT
CDR3 protein: CASSPPGATNEKLFF
J gene: TRBJ1-4
clone size: .
V gene: TRBV19
D gene: .

CDR3 DNA: TGTGCCATCAGTGGCTCCTCCCATATCGGCACTGAAGCTTTCTTT
CDR3 protein: CAISGSSHIGTEAFF
J gene: TRBJ1-1
clone size: .
V gene: TRBV10-3
D gene: .

CDR3 DNA: TGTGCCAGCAGGGAAATAGCGGGGGGCCCTAGCACAGATACGCAGTATTTT
CDR3 protein: CASREIAGGPSTDTQYF
J gene: TRBJ2-3
clone size: once
V gene: TRBV6-1
D gene: TRBD2

CDR3 DNA: TGCGCCAGCAGTCCTGAGTGGGGGGAGACCCAGTACTTC
CDR3 protein: CASSPEWGETQYF
J gene: TRBJ2-5
clone size: .
V gene: TRBV5-1
D gene: .

CDR3 DNA: TGTGCCAGCAGCGTCCCGAAGGGTATGGGTGAGCAGTTCTTC
CDR3 protein: CASSVPKGMGEQFF
J gene: TRBJ2-1
clone size: .
V gene: TRBV7-9
D gene: .

CDR3 DNA: TGTGCCAGCAGCGTTGGGCAGGGCTACCCAAGAAATTACAATGAGCAGTTCTTC
CDR3 protein: CASSVGQGYPRNYNEQFF
J gene: TRBJ2-1
clone size: once
V gene: TRBV9
D gene: .

CDR3 DNA: TGTGCCAGCAGCTTAGTGGGTGGAAAGAACACTGAAGCTTTCTTT
CDR3 protein: CASSLVGGKNTEAFF
J gene: TRBJ1-1
clone size: .
V gene: TRBV7-8
D gene: .

CDR3 DNA: TGTGCCAGTATAAGGGGCGGTCTGATGAACACTGAAGCTTTCTTT
CDR3 protein: CASIRGGLMNTEAFF
J gene: TRBJ1-1
clone size: .
V gene: TRBV19
D gene: .

CDR3 DNA: TGTGCCAGCAGCTTATCCATGGACACCGGGGAGCTGTTTTTT
CDR3 protein: CASSLSMDTGELFF
J gene: TRBJ2-2
clone size: .
V gene: TRBV11-3
D gene: .

CDR3 DNA: TGCAGCGCCACCGTGGGGGCAGGTTCACCCCTCCACTTT
CDR3 protein: CSATVGAGSPLHF
J gene: TRBJ1-6
clone size: .
V gene: TRBV29-1
D gene: .

CDR3 DNA: TGCGCCAGCAGTACCGGGACAGTGAACACTGAAGCTTTCTTT
CDR3 protein: CASSTGTVNTEAFF
J gene: TRBJ1-1
clone size: .
V gene: TRBV5-1
D gene: TRBD1

CDR3 DNA: TGTGCCAGCTCACCCAAGGCCTTGGCGGCTGAAGCTTTCTTT
CDR3 protein: CASSPKALAAEAFF
J gene: TRBJ1-1
clone size: .
V gene: TRBV18
D gene: .

CDR3 DNA: TGTGCCAGCAGCTTAGATAGGGGACAGCCTGGGGAGCAGTACTTC
CDR3 protein: CASSLDRGQPGEQYF
J gene: TRBJ2-7
clone size: .
V gene: TRBV11-2
D gene: TRBD1

CDR3 DNA: TGCGCCAGCAGCAACGGGACAGGGGTCGGCAATCAGCCCCAGCATTTT
CDR3 protein: CASSNGTGVGNQPQHF
J gene: TRBJ1-5
clone size: once
V gene: TRBV5-1
D gene: TRBD1

CDR3 DNA: TGCAGCGGACGAGCCAGGGGACCCTACAATGAGCAGTTCTTC
CDR3 protein: CSGRARGPYNEQFF
J gene: TRBJ2-1
clone size: .
V gene: TRBV29-1
D gene: .

CDR3 DNA: TGTGCCAGCAGCTCCCTAGCGGGAGGGCCTGGGCAGTACTTC
CDR3 protein: CASSSLAGGPGQYF
J gene: TRBJ2-7
clone size: .
V gene: TRBV11-2
D gene: TRBD2

CDR3 DNA: TGTGCAAGTCGCTTAAGCCATCCACTTACACTAGCGGGAGGTGCTGATACGCAGTATTTT
CDR3 protein: CASRLSHPLTLAGGADTQYF
J gene: TRBJ2-3
clone size: .
V gene: TRBV12-2
D gene: .

CDR3 DNA: TGTGCCAGCAGCTTAGGGACAGGGGATCACACCATATATTTT
CDR3 protein: CASSLGTGDHTIYF
J gene: TRBJ1-3
clone size: .
V gene: TRBV7-3
D gene: TRBD1

CDR3 DNA: TGCGCCAGCAGTCGAAGGACAGGGAGTATTAATGAAAAACTGTTTTTT
CDR3 protein: CASSRRTGSINEKLFF
J gene: TRBJ1-4
clone size: .
V gene: TRBV5-1
D gene: TRBD1

CDR3 DNA: TGTGCCAGCTCTGGTACAGGCACCTACGAGCAGTACTTC
CDR3 protein: CASSGTGTYEQYF
J gene: TRBJ2-7
clone size: .
V gene: TRBV7-9
D gene: .

CDR3 DNA: TGCGCCAGCAGCCAAGAAGGAAGCAATGAAAAACTGTTTTTT
CDR3 protein: CASSQEGSNEKLFF
J gene: TRBJ1-4
clone size: .
V gene: TRBV4-1
D gene: .

CDR3 DNA: TGCGCCAGCACCACCGGGACAGGGTTTAGCGGGGAGCTGTTTTTT
CDR3 protein: CASTTGTGFSGELFF
J gene: TRBJ2-2
clone size: .
V gene: TRBV5-1
D gene: TRBD1

CDR3 DNA: TGTGCCAGTAGTATTAGCAGACCGGGAGATACGCAGTATTTT
CDR3 protein: CASSISRPGDTQYF
J gene: TRBJ2-3
clone size: .
V gene: TRBV19
D gene: .

CDR3 DNA: TGCAGTGCAACGAAGATCTACGAGCAGTACTTC
CDR3 protein: CSATKIYEQYF
J gene: TRBJ2-7
clone size: .
V gene: TRBV20-1
D gene: .

CDR3 DNA: TGTGCCAGCTCACCAAGTCCCCAAAGCTATGGCTACACCTTC
CDR3 protein: CASSPSPQSYGYTF
J gene: TRBJ1-2
clone size: once
V gene: TRBV18
D gene: .

CDR3 DNA: TGTGCCAGCGGGGGGGTATTACGTCGAGAGACCCAGTACTTC
CDR3 protein: CASGGVLRRETQYF
J gene: TRBJ2-5
clone size: .
V gene: TRBV25-1
D gene: TRBD2

CDR3 DNA: TGTGCCAGCAGCCCAGGGGTTGGAAACACCATATATTTT
CDR3 protein: CASSPGVGNTIYF
J gene: TRBJ1-3
clone size: few
V gene: TRBV27
D gene: .

CDR3 DNA: TGTGCCAGCAGTTCCAAAACTTCGACAGGGCACTACGAGCAGTACTTC
CDR3 protein: CASSSKTSTGHYEQYF
J gene: TRBJ2-7
clone size: .
V gene: TRBV27
D gene: TRBD1

CDR3 DNA: TGTGCCAGCAGCGGGGGAGCTAACTATGGCTACACCTTC
CDR3 protein: CASSGGANYGYTF
J gene: TRBJ1-2
clone size: .
V gene: TRBV6-1
D gene: .